The rows below give T cell receptor beta chains drawn from one sample of a study of shared clonotypes between healthy human individuals. This table comes from immunoSEQ multiplex PCR, and its TCRdb copy is limited to in-frame clones, with some not included. The sample lists more than 2,000,000 clones; approximately 94% were seen once. Sequencing was performed on naive CD4+ T cells sorted from blood. The receptors were sampled from a man aged 18 to 29 in good health. Both conserved end residues are part of each CDR3. A D gene is named only where the DNA matches it firmly. The size field is filled for only some rows; it gives once, few, many or a size class.

>TRBV9|TRBD2|.|TRBJ2-1
TGTGCCAGCAGCGTAGGAAGCGGGGGGAGCGGGGAGCAGTTCTTC
CASSVGSGGSGEQFF
>TRBV6-1|.|few|TRBJ1-4
TGTGCCAGCAGTTTTAATGAAAAACTGTTTTTT
CASSFNEKLFF
>TRBV27|.|.|TRBJ1-2
TGTGCCAGCAGTTCCGCCTCCACACGACACTATGGCTACACCTTC
CASSSASTRHYGYTF
>TRBV18|TRBD1|.|TRBJ2-6
TGTGCCAGCTCACCACCGGTGGGACAGATTTCTGGGGCCAACGTCCTGACTTTC
CASSPPVGQISGANVLTF
>TRBV9|TRBD1|.|TRBJ2-5
TGTGCCAGCAGCGAGAGGGCAGGGGGATTATCGCAAGAGACCCAGTACTTC
CASSERAGGLSQETQYF
>TRBV19|.|.|TRBJ2-5
TGTGCCAGTAGTATCGGGCAGTCCCAAGAGACCCAGTACTTC
CASSIGQSQETQYF
>TRBV28|TRBD1|.|TRBJ1-6
TGTGCCAGCAGTTTAGCGGACAGGGGGTTTGGTTCACCCCTCCACTTT
CASSLADRGFGSPLHF
>TRBV7-2|.|once|TRBJ1-1
TGTGCCAGCAGCTTAGGTGTATGGAACACTGAAGCTTTCTTT
CASSLGVWNTEAFF
>TRBV28|.|.|TRBJ1-1
TGTGCCAGCACCAGAGGGTATATCACTGAAGCTTTCTTT
CASTRGYITEAFF
>TRBV6-1|.|.|TRBJ1-3
TGTGCCAGCAGTGCTACGTCCTCTGGAAACACCATATATTTT
CASSATSSGNTIYF
>TRBV5-5|.|.|TRBJ2-2
TGTGCCAGCAGCTTGGAAGGTTACACCGGGGAGCTGTTTTTT
CASSLEGYTGELFF
>TRBV5-1|.|.|TRBJ1-1
TGCGCCAGCAGCTGGGCCCAGGGGAGCACTGAAGCTTTCTTT
CASSWAQGSTEAFF
>TRBV2|.|.|TRBJ1-1
TGTGCCAGCAGGCCCGGTGTGGGTGGGACAATGAACACTGAAGCTTTCTTT
CASRPGVGGTMNTEAFF
>TRBV7-9|TRBD1|.|TRBJ2-3
TGTGCCAGCAGCTTAACAGGGGGGACAGATACGCAGTATTTT
CASSLTGGTDTQYF
>TRBV7-2|.|.|TRBJ2-1
TGTGCCAGCAGCTGGACGGGATCGTACAATGAGCAGTTCTTC
CASSWTGSYNEQFF
>TRBV21-1|.|once|TRBJ2-1
TGTGCCAGCAGCAATAGGGCTAGCGGGAGTAATGAGCAGTTCTTC
CASSNRASGSNEQFF
>TRBV23-1|.|.|TRBJ2-7
TGCGCCAGCAGTCAATCCAGGTCCTACGAGCAGTACTTC
CASSQSRSYEQYF
>TRBV27|TRBD1|.|TRBJ1-2
TGTGCCAGCAGTTTATCAGGGGGCGTCGGTGGCTACACCTTC
CASSLSGGVGGYTF
>TRBV19|.|.|TRBJ2-1
TGTGCCAGTAGTATAGGGGCCCCGCTTCAATACAATGAGCAGTTCTTC
CASSIGAPLQYNEQFF
>TRBV5-4|TRBD1|.|TRBJ1-4
TGTGCCAGCAGCTGGGGACAGGGAAGTGAAAAACTGTTTTTT
CASSWGQGSEKLFF
>TRBV6-5|.|.|TRBJ1-3
TGTGCCAGCAGTCCGGACAGCCGCTCTGGAAACACCATATATTTT
CASSPDSRSGNTIYF
>TRBV5-1|TRBD2|.|TRBJ2-5
TGCGCCAGCGGATCTGGACTAGCGGCTAAAGAGACCCAGTACTTC
CASGSGLAAKETQYF
>TRBV7-2|.|.|TRBJ2-1
TGTGCCAGCAGCCCAACCGGACTAAACAATGAGCAGTTCTTC
CASSPTGLNNEQFF
>TRBV7-9|TRBD2|.|TRBJ2-7
TGTGCCAGCAGCCCGGGGGGGTACCCTCGCGACCAAAACGTTAGGAAGTACTTC
CASSPGGYPRDQNVRKYF
>TRBV7-2|TRBD1|.|TRBJ2-3
TGTGCCAGCAGCTTGGGACAGGGGTTCACAGATACGCAGTATTTT
CASSLGQGFTDTQYF
>TRBV5-6|.|.|TRBJ1-1
TGTGCCAGCAGCCGCTTTTTGAACACTGAAGCTTTCTTT
CASSRFLNTEAFF
>TRBV5-1|TRBD1|once|TRBJ1-2
TGCGCCAGCAGCTTAGGACAGGGGAACGGCTACACCTTC
CASSLGQGNGYTF
>TRBV6-1|.|.|TRBJ2-2
TGTGCCAGCACACCCGGGTCAGGCACCGGGGAGCTGTTTTTT
CASTPGSGTGELFF
>TRBV7-2|TRBD2|.|TRBJ2-5
TGTGCCAGCAGCTTAGGTCTTCTAGCGGGAGGGCCGGGAGAGACCCAGTACTTC
CASSLGLLAGGPGETQYF
>TRBV9|.|.|TRBJ1-1
TGTGCCAGCAGCGTAGGGGCGGGGGGAAGCACTGAAGCTTTCTTT
CASSVGAGGSTEAFF
>TRBV6-4|TRBD2|.|TRBJ2-7
TGTGCCAGCAGTGACTGGGCCTCCGGGAGGGAATACGAGCAGTACTTC
CASSDWASGREYEQYF